The clone carrying this T cell receptor (beta chain) was detected a few times. What it recognizes is unknown. These data originate in a study of response to subunit inactivated influenza vaccine. TCRdb ran MiXCR on the RT-PCR reads and lists one entry per CDR3 protein. The data show over 300,000 distinct CDR3 sequences, 21% seen once. The study, taken as a whole, reports: It was the authors' suggestion that each seasonal influenza vaccination recruits few new T cells.

The receptor's source is a man between 50 and 69 years old who received an inactivated influenza vaccine. The sequencing here drew on PBMCs from blood, taken about 19 months after vaccination.

In DNA, the CDR3 is TGTGCCAGCAGCTTAGGATCTTTGTGGGATTCCTACGAGCAGTACTTC. As protein: CASSLGSLWDSYEQYF. The chain is built from TRBV7-2 and TRBJ2-7; D not resolved. CDR1 is SGHTA, CDR2 FQGNSA, per germline. This CDR3 has 16 residues. The V gene lost 1 base and the J gene lost 1 base, with 14 bases spanning the gap. Looking up the rest from reference TRBV7-2 and TRBJ2-7 gives the full variable domain: GAGVSQSPSNKVTEKGKDVELRCDPISGHTALYWYRQSLGQGLEFLIYFQGNSAPDKSGLPSDRFSAERTGGSVSTLTIQRTQQEDSAVYLCASSLGSLWDSYEQYFGPGTRLTVT.